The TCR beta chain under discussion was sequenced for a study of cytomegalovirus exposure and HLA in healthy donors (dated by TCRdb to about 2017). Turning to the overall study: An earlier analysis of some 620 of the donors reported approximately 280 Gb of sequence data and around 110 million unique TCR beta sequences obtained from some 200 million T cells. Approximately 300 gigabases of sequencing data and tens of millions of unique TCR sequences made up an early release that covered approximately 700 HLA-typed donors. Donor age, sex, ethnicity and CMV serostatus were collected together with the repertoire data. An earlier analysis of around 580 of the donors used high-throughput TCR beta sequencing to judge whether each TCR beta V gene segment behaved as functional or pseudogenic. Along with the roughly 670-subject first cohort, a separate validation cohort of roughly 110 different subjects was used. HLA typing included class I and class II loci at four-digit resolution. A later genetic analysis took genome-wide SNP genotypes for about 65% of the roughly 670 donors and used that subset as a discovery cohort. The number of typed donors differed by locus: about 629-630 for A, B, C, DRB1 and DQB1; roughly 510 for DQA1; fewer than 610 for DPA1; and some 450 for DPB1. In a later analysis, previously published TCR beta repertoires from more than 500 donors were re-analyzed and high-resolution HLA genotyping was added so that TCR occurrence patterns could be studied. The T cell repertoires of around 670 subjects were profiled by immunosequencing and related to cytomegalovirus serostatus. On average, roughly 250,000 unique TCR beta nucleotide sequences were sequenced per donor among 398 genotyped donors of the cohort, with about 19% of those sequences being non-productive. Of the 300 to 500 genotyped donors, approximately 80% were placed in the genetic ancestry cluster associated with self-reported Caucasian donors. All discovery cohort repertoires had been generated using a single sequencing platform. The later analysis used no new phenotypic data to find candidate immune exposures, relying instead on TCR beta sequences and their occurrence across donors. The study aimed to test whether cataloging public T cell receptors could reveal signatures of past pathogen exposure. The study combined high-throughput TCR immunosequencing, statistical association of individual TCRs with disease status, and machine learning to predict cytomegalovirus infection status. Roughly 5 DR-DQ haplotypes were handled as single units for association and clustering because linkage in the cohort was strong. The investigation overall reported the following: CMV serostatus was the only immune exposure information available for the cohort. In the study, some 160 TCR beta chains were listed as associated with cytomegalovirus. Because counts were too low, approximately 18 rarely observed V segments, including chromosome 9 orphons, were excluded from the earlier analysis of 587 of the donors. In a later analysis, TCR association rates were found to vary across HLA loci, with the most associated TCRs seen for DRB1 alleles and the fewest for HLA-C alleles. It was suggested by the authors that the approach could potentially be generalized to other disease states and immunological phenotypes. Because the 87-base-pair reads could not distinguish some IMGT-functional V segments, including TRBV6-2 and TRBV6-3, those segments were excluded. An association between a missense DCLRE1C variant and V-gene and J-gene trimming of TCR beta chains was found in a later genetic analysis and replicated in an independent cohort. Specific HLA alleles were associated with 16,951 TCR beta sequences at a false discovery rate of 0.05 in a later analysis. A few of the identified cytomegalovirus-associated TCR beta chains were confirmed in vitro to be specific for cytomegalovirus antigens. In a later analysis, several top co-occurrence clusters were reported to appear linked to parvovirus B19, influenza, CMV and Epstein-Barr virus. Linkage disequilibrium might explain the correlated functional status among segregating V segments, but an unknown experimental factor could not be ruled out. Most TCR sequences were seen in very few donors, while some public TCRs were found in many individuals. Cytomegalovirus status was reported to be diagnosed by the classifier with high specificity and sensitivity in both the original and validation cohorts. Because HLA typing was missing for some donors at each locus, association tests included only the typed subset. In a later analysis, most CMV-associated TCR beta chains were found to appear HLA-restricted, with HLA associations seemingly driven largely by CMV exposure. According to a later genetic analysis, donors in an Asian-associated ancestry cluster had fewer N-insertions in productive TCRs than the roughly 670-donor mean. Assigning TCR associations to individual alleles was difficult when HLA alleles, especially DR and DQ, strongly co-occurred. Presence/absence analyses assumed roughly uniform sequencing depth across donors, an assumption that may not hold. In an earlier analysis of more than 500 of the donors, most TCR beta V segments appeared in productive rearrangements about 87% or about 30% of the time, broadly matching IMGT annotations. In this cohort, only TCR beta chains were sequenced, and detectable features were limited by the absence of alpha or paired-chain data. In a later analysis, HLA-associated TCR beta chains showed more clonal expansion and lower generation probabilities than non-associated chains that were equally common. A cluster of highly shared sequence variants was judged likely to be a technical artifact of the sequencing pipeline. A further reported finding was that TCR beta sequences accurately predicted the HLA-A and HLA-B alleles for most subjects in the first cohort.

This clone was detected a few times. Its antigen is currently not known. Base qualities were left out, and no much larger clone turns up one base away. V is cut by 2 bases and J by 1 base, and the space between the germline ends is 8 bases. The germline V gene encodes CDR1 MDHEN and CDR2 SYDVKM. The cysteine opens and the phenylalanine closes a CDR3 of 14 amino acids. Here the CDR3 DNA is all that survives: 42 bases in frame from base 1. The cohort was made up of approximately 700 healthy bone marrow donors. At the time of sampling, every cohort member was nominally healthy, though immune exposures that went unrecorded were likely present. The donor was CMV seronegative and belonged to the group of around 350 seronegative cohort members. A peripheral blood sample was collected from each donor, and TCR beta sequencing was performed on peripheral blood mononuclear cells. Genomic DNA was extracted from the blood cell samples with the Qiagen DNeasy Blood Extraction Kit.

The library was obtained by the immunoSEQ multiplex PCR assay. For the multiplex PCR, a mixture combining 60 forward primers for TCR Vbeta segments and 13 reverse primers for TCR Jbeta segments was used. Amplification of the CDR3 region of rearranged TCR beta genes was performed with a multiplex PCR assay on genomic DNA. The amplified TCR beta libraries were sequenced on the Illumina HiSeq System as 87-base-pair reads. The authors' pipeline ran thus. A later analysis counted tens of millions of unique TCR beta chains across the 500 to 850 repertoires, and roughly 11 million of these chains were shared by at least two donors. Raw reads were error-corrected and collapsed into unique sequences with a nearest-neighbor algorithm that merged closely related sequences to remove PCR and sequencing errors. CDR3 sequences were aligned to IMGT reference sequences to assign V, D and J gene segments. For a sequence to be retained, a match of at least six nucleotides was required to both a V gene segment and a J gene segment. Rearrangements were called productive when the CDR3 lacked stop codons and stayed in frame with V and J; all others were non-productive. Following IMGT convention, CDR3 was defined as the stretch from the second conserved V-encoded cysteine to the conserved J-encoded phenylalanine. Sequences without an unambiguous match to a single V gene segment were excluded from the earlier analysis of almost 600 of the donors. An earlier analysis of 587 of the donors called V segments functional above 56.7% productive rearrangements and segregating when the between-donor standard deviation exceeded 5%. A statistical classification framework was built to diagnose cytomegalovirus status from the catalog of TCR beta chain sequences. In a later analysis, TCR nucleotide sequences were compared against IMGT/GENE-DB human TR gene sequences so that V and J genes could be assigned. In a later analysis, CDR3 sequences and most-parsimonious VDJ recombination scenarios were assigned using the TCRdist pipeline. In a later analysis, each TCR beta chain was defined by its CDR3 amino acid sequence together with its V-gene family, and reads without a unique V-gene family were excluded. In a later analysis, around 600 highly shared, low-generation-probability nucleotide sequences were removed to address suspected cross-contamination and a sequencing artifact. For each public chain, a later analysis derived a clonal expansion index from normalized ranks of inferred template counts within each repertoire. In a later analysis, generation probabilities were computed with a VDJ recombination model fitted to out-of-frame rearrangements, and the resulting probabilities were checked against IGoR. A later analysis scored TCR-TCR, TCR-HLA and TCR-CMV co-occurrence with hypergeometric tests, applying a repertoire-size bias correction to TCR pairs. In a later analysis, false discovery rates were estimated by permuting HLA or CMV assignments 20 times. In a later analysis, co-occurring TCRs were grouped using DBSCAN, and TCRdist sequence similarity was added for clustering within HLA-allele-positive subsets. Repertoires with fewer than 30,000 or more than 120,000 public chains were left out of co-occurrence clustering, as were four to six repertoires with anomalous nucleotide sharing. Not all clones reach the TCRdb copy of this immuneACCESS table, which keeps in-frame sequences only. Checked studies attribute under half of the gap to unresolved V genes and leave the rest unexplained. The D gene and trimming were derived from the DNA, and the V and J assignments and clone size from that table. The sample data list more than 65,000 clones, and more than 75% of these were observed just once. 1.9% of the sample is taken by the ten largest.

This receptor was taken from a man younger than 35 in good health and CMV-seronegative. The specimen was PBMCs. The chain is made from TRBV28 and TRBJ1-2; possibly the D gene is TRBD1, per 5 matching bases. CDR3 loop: CASSLQGINYGYTF. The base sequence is TGTGCCAGCAGTTTACAGGGAATTAACTATGGCTACACCTTC.